The present entry profiles one T cell receptor (beta chain) with its context. This clone's antigen is unknown. Base-call qualities are not available, and no considerably larger clone is one nucleotide away. The record originates from a study of blood T cell repertoires in COVID-19 (dated by TCRdb to between 2020 and 2021). At the level of the whole study: Samples covering the acute and convalescent phases of COVID-19 were provided by collaborators in the United States, Italy and Spain. The prospective study material was composed of cDNA or gDNA derived from T cells, B-cell-depleted T cells, or PBMCs. Sample metadata almost always included a de-identified subject ID, COVID-19 status, age in years and sex. The repertoires were released in a freely available public database intended as a resource for research on the immune response to SARS-CoV-2. Samples came from the ongoing ImmuneRACE study (first 160 participants) plus 1,254 subjects from 6 global collaborators. HLA class I and class II types, where available, came from metadata supplied by the sample provider rather than from assay-based typing. The dataset comprised deeply sampled blood TCRbeta repertoires from subjects exposed to, actively infected with, or recovered from COVID-19. Paper-wide results and their limitations: The quantity of clinical and demographic metadata differed by source and by participant and was supplied without curation.

V is reduced by 1 base and J by 5 bases, leaving a spacing of 14 bases between them. Based on the germline V gene, the CDR1 and CDR2 sequences are MDHEN and SYDVKM. Counted from cysteine to phenylalanine, this CDR3 has 15 amino acids. Just CDR3 DNA is preserved here, 45 bases in frame from base 1. Collaborating institutions collected whole blood in K2EDTA tubes following their own protocols. Collaborator samples were shipped for TCRbeta analysis as frozen whole blood, isolated PBMCs, or DNA extracted from either sample type. TCRbeta CDR3 regions were amplified from genomic DNA by means of the immunoSEQ Assay, a bias-controlled multiplex PCR. Per the authors' processing: Within the assay, amplification of reference gene primers was used to estimate how many nucleated cells each sample contained. To quantify the absolute abundance of each unique TCRbeta CDR3 rearrangement, sequence reads were collapsed and filtered. For each sample, productive Simpson clonality was calculated as the square root of Simpson's diversity index across productive rearrangements. In TCRdb, the immuneACCESS table is reduced to in-frame sequences with V and J assigned. These tables do not hold every clone; where another copy was compared, an unresolved V gene accounts for under half, and the others remain unexplained. D and trimming come from the DNA, and the V and J calls and clone size come from that table. The table for this sample lists fewer than 250,000 clones; 83% of them were counted only once. The ten largest clones capture around 5.2% of the sample.

The sequence derives from a human donor in a cohort sampled during active COVID-19. The sample consisted of peripheral blood. The chain links TRBV28 with TRBJ2-5, with a weak D call of TRBD1 (5 bases match). The bases read TGTGCCAGCAGTTTATCTGGACACCGGTGGGAGACCCAGTACTTC. Translated, this is CASSLSGHRWETQYF.